These 11 T cell receptor beta chains share one sample of origin, sequenced in a study of beta chain features in type 1 diabetes. Notes on the study in general: People with Type 1 diabetes carried modestly yet significantly shorter TCRB CDR3s in all four CD4+ subsets.

Reverse transcribing all isolated RNA meant expressed TCRB transcripts were sequenced. Sequenced by immunoSEQ multiplex PCR; TCRdb stores in-frame clones only, minus some. This table holds 250,000 to 300,000 clones, roughly a quarter found once. Antigens for these TCRs are unknown. The specimen sequenced was naive CD4+ T cells from blood. These receptor sequences come from a woman between 25 and 40 years old with type 1 diabetes.

As regards this clone: The identical CDR3 is also encoded by other nucleotide sequences in the sample. J is TRBJ2-5 and V is TRBV15, with a tentative D call TRBD1 (6 bases). CDR3 length: 15 residues. Per the germline V gene, CDR1 is LNHNV and CDR2 is YYDKDF (reference sequence). Trimming stripped 0 bases from V and 2 bases from J, with 10 bases between. CDR3 DNA: TGTGCCACCAGCAGAGATCTCGGACAGCAAGAGACCCAGTACTTC. Amino acids: CATSRDLGQQETQYF. Full variable domain (outside the CDR3, taken from reference TRBV15 and TRBJ2-5): DAMVIQNPRYQVTQFGKPVTLSCSQTLNHNVMYWYQQKSSQAPKLLFHYYDKDFNNEADTPDNFQSRRPNTSFCFLDIRSPGLGDTAMYLCATSRDLGQQETQYFGPGTRLLVL.

This sequence joins TRBV19 and TRBJ2-2; TRBD1 matches 7 bases. The CDR3 is 16 amino acids. V lost 7 bases to trimming and J lost 3 bases; unmatched junction nucleotides: 11. Germline lookup yields CDR1 LNHDA and CDR2 SQIVND (reference sequence). The CDR3 reads CASTLDRFPYTGELFF. CDR3 DNA sequence: TGTGCCAGTACCTTGGACAGGTTTCCCTACACCGGGGAGCTGTTTTTT.

The chain uses TRBV30 and TRBJ2-2; TRBD2 matches 8 bases. CDR1 is GTSNPN, CDR2 SVGIG, per germline (reference sequence). The CDR3 sequence is 15 residues long. J gave up 0 bases and V 1 base, and 1 base lay outside the gene matches. CDR3 residues: CAWSGLASNTGELFF. In DNA form, the CDR3 reads TGTGCCTGGAGTGGACTAGCGTCGAACACCGGGGAGCTGTTTTTT.

The rearrangement uses TRBV14 and TRBJ1-2; 9 nucleotides line up with TRBD1. Germline V gene lookup returns CDR1 SGHDN and CDR2 FVKESK. Unmatched junction bases numbered 9, after V lost 3 bases and J lost 4 bases. The CDR3 runs to 16 residues. CDR3 DNA: TGTGCCAGCAGCCAGCCCGGGACAGGGTTGGCCTATGGCTACACCTTC. It is translated as CASSQPGTGLAYGYTF.

The V and J genes are TRBV27 and TRBJ1-1, with D possibly matching TRBD1 (5 bases). CDR1 MNHEY and CDR2 SMNVEV come from the germline V gene (reference sequence). V was shortened by 5 bases and J by 5 bases, with 18 bases between the two germline ends. The CDR3 is 15 amino acids. DNA of the CDR3: TGTGCCAGCAGTCCTGGACAACCGGGGGATACTGAAGCTTTCTTT. It yields the protein CASSPGQPGDTEAFF.

This clone has only a few counts. The chain uses TRBV7-8 and TRBJ2-5; the match to TRBD1 covers 7 bases. The ends lost 4 bases at V and 7 bases at J; junction bases unmatched: 9. The CDR3 runs to 14 residues. Germline V CDR1 and CDR2: SGHVS, FQNEAQ. CDR3 loop: CASSSGQNLRTQYF. The CDR3 nucleotides read TGTGCCAGCAGCTCGGGACAGAACCTTAGGACCCAGTACTTC.

This clone was seen a single time. The chain carries TRBV13 and TRBJ1-1, with a tentative D call TRBD1 (6 bases). The CDR3 spans 15 residues. V was pared by 4 bases and J by 3 bases, with 15 bases between. Germline V lookup: CDR1 PRHDT, CDR2 FYEKMQ (reference sequence). The CDR3 region is CASSSARGIHTEAFF. The CDR3 DNA reads TGTGCCAGCAGCTCGGCTAGGGGGATTCACACTGAAGCTTTCTTT.

This clone came up a few times. CDR3 nucleotides: TGCGCCAGCAGCCAAGTTTCTCAAGAGACCCAGTACTTC. Translation: CASSQVSQETQYF. J is TRBJ2-5 and V is TRBV4-1; D remains ambiguous. Trimming stripped 1 base from V and 2 bases from J, with 5 bases between. The CDR3 is 13 residues long. The germline gives CDR1 MGHRA, CDR2 YSYEKL.

This chain uses TRBV28 with TRBJ2-1; TRBD2 agrees at 12 bases. Germline-derived CDR1 and CDR2 are MDHEN and SYDVKM. This CDR3 has 15 amino acids. J was trimmed by 7 bases and V by 6 bases; bases with no gene match: 7. The CDR3 nucleotides are TGTGCCAGCAGGACGACTAGCGGGAGTGGGAATGAGCAGTTCTTC. It yields the protein CASRTTSGSGNEQFF. The full variable domain, with the rest looked up from reference TRBV28 and TRBJ2-1, is DVKVTQSSRYLVKRTGEKVFLECVQDMDHENMFWYRQDPGLGLRLIYFSYDVKMKEKGDIPEGYSVSREKKERFSLILESASTNQTSMYLCASRTTSGSGNEQFFGPGTRLTVL.

This clone was seen more than once but under ten times. The chain uses TRBV5-6 and TRBJ2-3, with D unclear. Germline CDR1 is SGHDT and CDR2 is YYEEEE. V dropped 0 bases and J dropped 0 bases, with 5 bases sitting between them. The CDR3 runs 14 residues. In nucleotides, the CDR3 is TGTGCCAGCAGCTTGGTGGAGAGCACAGATACGCAGTATTTT. Translated: CASSLVESTDTQYF. Together with reference TRBV5-6 and TRBJ2-3, the CDR3 gives the full variable domain: DAGVTQSPTHLIKTRGQQVTLRCSPKSGHDTVSWYQQALGQGPQFIFQYYEEEERQRGNFPDRFSGHQFPNYSSELNVNALLLGDSALYLCASSLVESTDTQYFGPGTRLTVL.

The rearrangement links TRBV6-5 to TRBJ1-2; D is undetermined. CDR3 length: 14 residues. The germline CDR1 and CDR2 sequences are MNHEY and SVGAGI. Trimming took 5 bases from V and 0 from J, leaving 10 bases between them. As DNA, the CDR3 is TGTGCCAGCAGTCGGGAGGATCCTAACTATGGCTACACCTTC. Translation: CASSREDPNYGYTF.